A selection of T cell receptor beta chains follows, all from one sample in a study of T cells in Graves' hyperthyroidism and ophthalmopathy. TCRdb re-derived calls from the multiplex PCR reads in MiXCR, one entry per CDR3 protein. The data hold approximately 520,000 distinct CDR3 sequences, with approximately 25% observed a single time. The sequencing input was blood. The origin of the receptors is a woman aged 25-40 years with Graves' ophthalmopathy. Each CDR3 is given with its conserved first and last residue. The order of the fields is J gene, V gene, CDR3 protein.

>TRBJ1-1|TRBV12-3/TRBV12-4
CASTLGGMNTEAFF
>TRBJ1-1|TRBV7-9
CASSAWDNMNTEAFF
>TRBJ1-5|TRBV9
CASSPSLGGTNQPQHF
>TRBJ2-2|TRBV5-1
CASSTQGSNTGELFF
>TRBJ2-5|TRBV9
CASSMTEGGETQYF
>TRBJ2-7|TRBV6-4
CASRDPGTYEQYF
>TRBJ2-2|TRBV12-5
CASGLVLDTGLGDLFF
>TRBJ2-7|TRBV28
CASTIQGGGSSYEQYF
>TRBJ1-2|TRBV2
CASSVVRENYGYTF
>TRBJ1-5|TRBV6-2/TRBV6-3
CASSYRARGNQPQHF
>TRBJ1-6|TRBV27
CAGSAKTGGHNSPLHF
>TRBJ2-2|TRBV9
CASAGTGYTGELFF
>TRBJ2-5|TRBV6-4
CASSDRVRVEETQYF
>TRBJ2-2|TRBV19
CASSPPVGAVGELFF
>TRBJ1-5|TRBV20-1
CSARKTGQPQHF
>TRBJ2-5|TRBV28
CASSFKLAGLETQYF
>TRBJ2-5|TRBV6-2/TRBV6-3
CAVTDYQETQYF
>TRBJ2-2|TRBV6-1
CASSKGRGRGAGELFF
>TRBJ1-1|TRBV12-3/TRBV12-4
CASSGLGPTEAFF
>TRBJ1-2|TRBV28
CASRLGSYGYTF
>TRBJ2-5|TRBV7-2
CASRGASGAGETQYF
>TRBJ1-3|TRBV12-3/TRBV12-4
CASLNPGNTIYF
>TRBJ2-5|TRBV19
CASTWGNSRAETQYF
>TRBJ2-7|TRBV29-1
CSVGVISYEQYF
>TRBJ1-2|TRBV2
CASRQVGYGYTF
>TRBJ1-1|TRBV28
CASRDRGQPEAFF
>TRBJ1-1|TRBV2
CASTQWGHKNTEAFF
>TRBJ1-5|TRBV6-1
CASSGSLGPQPQHF
>TRBJ1-1|TRBV6-5
CASSYSRAGNTEAFF
>TRBJ1-1|TRBV3-1
CASSQVSGGAAFF
>TRBJ1-1|TRBV29-1
CSVLKVNTEAFF
>TRBJ1-2|TRBV6-1
CASSERTGGAHYGYTF
>TRBJ1-1|TRBV6-2/TRBV6-3
CASSYDRTDMNTEAFF
>TRBJ1-2|TRBV7-9
CASSPGGGVGYTF
>TRBJ1-2|TRBV4-1
CASSQDSGAHYGYTF
>TRBJ2-7|TRBV6-1
CASSEYPDRLYEQYF
>TRBJ1-2|TRBV5-1
CASSPRGTDYGYTF
>TRBJ2-5|TRBV12-3/TRBV12-4
CASSPQGRNFQETQYF
>TRBJ2-7|TRBV7-3
CASSPGQGGGDEQYF
>TRBJ2-7|TRBV11-2
CASSLLWYEQYF